The 27 T cell receptor beta chains below were found in one sample sequenced in a study of T cell responses to AZD1222 COVID-19 vaccine. Here immunoSEQ multiplex PCR was the method, and the copy in TCRdb shows in-frame clones only, minus some. The table shows 150,000 or so clones, with approximately 90% occurring only once. The sample here was peripheral blood, taken 28 days after the second AZD1222 dose. The source is an adult who received the AZD1222 COVID-19 vaccine.

The J gene is TRBJ1-6, the V gene TRBV27; maybe TRBD1 (5 bases). This CDR3 spans 13 amino acids. Germline values: CDR1 MNHEY, CDR2 SMNVEV (reference sequence). Trimming cost V 5 bases and J 9 bases, with 11 bases left between them. This CDR3 is CASSQGVGSPLHF. The CDR3 DNA is TGTGCCAGCAGTCAGGGTGTTGGTTCACCCCTCCACTTT.

This chain links TRBV2 with TRBJ1-3; D call uncertain. Trimming shortened V by 6 bases and J by 0 bases, and 9 bases separated the two germline ends. The CDR3 loop spans 14 amino acids. Germline CDR1 is SNHLY and CDR2 is FYNNEI. The CDR3 nucleotides are TGTGCCAGCAGGACGTCCTACTCTGGAAACACCATATATTTT. This translates into CASRTSYSGNTIYF.

The rearrangement joins TRBV27 to TRBJ1-6; no definite D call. Trimming took off 7 bases at V and 0 bases at J, with 13 bases between the two ends. CDR3 length: 16 residues. Germline V gives CDR1 MNHEY, CDR2 SMNVEV (reference sequence). As DNA, the CDR3 is TGTGCCAGCACCCACACGAGGAGCTCCTATAATTCACCCCTCCACTTT. Protein product: CASTHTRSSYNSPLHF.

CDR3 sequence: CASSQDDYSGDNSPLHF. The CDR3 bases are TGCGCCAGCAGCCAAGATGATTACTCCGGGGATAATTCACCCCTCCACTTT. This sequence joins TRBV4-1 and TRBJ1-6; D not resolved. Germline CDR1 and CDR2: MGHRA and YSYEKL. V lost 0 bases to trimming and J lost 5 bases, with 14 bases between them. The length of the CDR3 is 17 residues.

CDR3 in amino acids: CASSSDRVSYEQYF. The DNA for the CDR3 is TGTGCCAGCAGCTCGGACAGGGTTTCCTACGAGCAGTACTTC. V is TRBV11-2 and J is TRBJ2-7; TRBD1 matches at 8 bases. The CDR3 has 14 residues. The V and J ends lost 4 bases and 1 base, in that order; junction bases with no gene match: 3. Germline V gives CDR1 SGHAT, CDR2 FQNNGV.

The chain carries TRBV18 and TRBJ1-2; D possibly corresponds to TRBD1 (6 bases). The germline CDR1 and CDR2 sequences are KGHSH and LQKENI. The CDR3 runs to 17 residues. Trimming took off 2 bases at V and 3 bases at J, with 19 bases between the two ends. CDR3: CASSPGSHRQADYGYTF. CDR3 DNA sequence: TGTGCCAGCTCACCAGGTTCCCACCGACAGGCGGACTATGGCTACACCTTC.

CDR3 in amino acids: CSVEWGQTGNTIYF. CDR3 sequence (DNA): TGCAGCGTTGAATGGGGGCAAACTGGAAACACCATATATTTT. V gene TRBV29-1 combines with J gene TRBJ1-3, with D tentatively TRBD1 (6 bases). Germline CDR1 and CDR2: SQVTM and ANQGSEA. Trimming removed 2 bases from V and 2 bases from J, with 10 bases in between. This CDR3 region has 14 residues.

The genes are TRBV20-1 and TRBJ1-2; D perhaps matches TRBD1 (5 bases). CDR1 and CDR2 (germline): DFQATT, SNEGSKA (reference sequence). The CDR3 covers 11 residues. V lost 5 bases to trimming and J lost 4 bases, with 8 bases between them. The CDR3 protein is CSAGAGYGYTF. The CDR3 bases are TGCAGTGCTGGGGCGGGCTATGGCTACACCTTC.

V is TRBV6-5 and J is TRBJ1-1; no clear D gene. Looked up from germline, CDR1 is MNHEY and CDR2 is SVGAGI. V lost 0 bases to trimming and J lost 1 base, with 9 bases between them. The CDR3 has 15 residues. The CDR3 nucleotides are TGTGCCAGCAGTTACTCGCTATTCCGGAACACTGAAGCTTTCTTT. Residues: CASSYSLFRNTEAFF.

The V gene is TRBV5-1, the J gene TRBJ1-2, with 10 bases lining up with TRBD1. J was trimmed by 4 bases and V by 0 bases; bases with no gene match: 6. CDR1 and CDR2 from the germline V gene are SGHRS and YFSETQ. The CDR3 runs to 16 residues. CDR3 in DNA: TGCGCCAGCAGCTTGGCCTCGGGACAGGGGCGCTATGGCTACACCTTC. Translated, it gives CASSLASGQGRYGYTF.

This sequence joins TRBV18 and TRBJ1-4; the match to TRBD1 covers 8 bases. The length of the CDR3 is 16 residues. Losses at the gene ends were 2 bases for V and 3 bases for J; bases not matched to a gene: 5. Germline CDR1 and CDR2: KGHSH and LQKENI. The CDR3 nucleotides read TGTGCCAGCTCACCAACAGGGGGGTCAGCTAATGAAAAACTGTTTTTT. It encodes CASSPTGGSANEKLFF.

The gene calls are TRBV7-9 and TRBJ1-5; D is possibly TRBD1 (6 bases). From germline, CDR1 is SEHNR and CDR2 FQNEAQ (reference sequence). V lost 5 bases to trimming and J lost 7 bases, with 18 bases between them. The CDR3 sequence is 15 residues long. The CDR3, as DNA: TGTGCCAGCAGCGGGCCGGGGGGCGCGGAGCAGCCCCAGCATTTT. Amino acids: CASSGPGGAEQPQHF.

The chain joins TRBV12-5 to TRBJ1-2; 7 bases are shared with TRBD1. The CDR3 consists of 14 residues. V was pared by 5 bases and J by 8 bases, with 11 bases of the junction left unmatched. The germline V gene has CDR1 LGHNT and CDR2 FRNRAP. CDR3 region: CASGPKQGGGGYTF. The CDR3 nucleotides are TGTGCTAGTGGTCCAAAGCAGGGGGGAGGAGGCTACACCTTC.

This chain uses TRBV3-1 (or the pseudogene TRBV3-2) with TRBJ2-1; tentatively, D is TRBD1 or TRBD2 (6 bases each). Trimming removed 4 bases at V and 8 bases at J, with 18 bases between. The germline CDR1 and CDR2 sequences are LGHDT and YNNKEL (reference sequence). The CDR3 runs to 15 residues. The CDR3 coding sequence is TGTGCCAGCAGCCCCGCGGGACAACCGGGGGATGAGCAGTTCTTC. Protein: CASSPAGQPGDEQFF.

The chain links TRBV7-9 to TRBJ2-1; 7 bases match TRBD1. This CDR3 spans 16 amino acids. The V gene's germline CDR1 is SEHNR and CDR2 FQNEAQ (reference sequence). V shed 5 bases, J shed 4 bases, and the junction held 11 bases outside the gene matches. DNA for the CDR3: TGTGCCAGCAGCCCCCCGACAGGGACCGGGTACAATGAGCAGTTCTTC. This encodes CASSPPTGTGYNEQFF.

The chain recombines TRBV5-4 with TRBJ1-5, with 10 nucleotides matching TRBD1. The CDR3 extends over 15 amino acids. The J segment lost 2 bases and the V segment lost 4 bases, leaving 3 bases of the junction unmatched. Germline V gives CDR1 SGHNT, CDR2 YYREEE (reference sequence). The CDR3 protein is CASSPGTGGNQPQHF. The CDR3 DNA is TGTGCCAGCAGCCCCGGGACAGGGGGCAATCAGCCCCAGCATTTT.

The genes are TRBV9 and TRBJ2-3, with 7 bases aligning to TRBD2. Germline V gene sequence: CDR1 SGDLS, CDR2 YYNGEE. The CDR3 is 16 amino acids. The ends lost 0 bases at V and 2 bases at J; junction bases unmatched: 6. CDR3 coding DNA: TGTGCCAGCAGCGTAGAGAGCGGGGAGTTCACAGATACGCAGTATTTT. This translates into CASSVESGEFTDTQYF.

This rearrangement joins TRBV5-6 to TRBJ2-3, with D possibly being TRBD1 or TRBD2 (6 bases each). Germline V lookup: CDR1 SGHDT, CDR2 YYEEEE. The CDR3 has 13 residues. Trimming left V 1 base short and J 4 bases short, with 7 bases between. The CDR3 loop is CASSLRGADTQYF. The CDR3 DNA reads as TGTGCCAGCAGCTTGAGGGGGGCAGATACGCAGTATTTT.

The V call is TRBV27, the J call TRBJ1-5, with 11 positions matching TRBD1. This CDR3 comprises 14 residues. J was trimmed by 7 bases and V by 6 bases; bases with no gene match: 5. Looked up from germline, CDR1 is MNHEY and CDR2 is SMNVEV (reference sequence). As DNA, the CDR3 is TGTGCCAGCAGGGACAGGGGGCAAGGGCAGCCCCAGCATTTT. Translated: CASRDRGQGQPQHF.

This clone was recorded a few times. J is TRBJ1-6 and V is TRBV4-1, with 7 bases fitting TRBD1. Unmatched junction bases numbered 15, after V lost 4 bases and J lost 0 bases. Looked up from germline, CDR1 is MGHRA and CDR2 is YSYEKL. This CDR3 region has 20 residues. CDR3 coding DNA: TGCGCCAGCAGCCCCCACAACAGGGGTGAAATCAGCTCCTATAATTCACCCCTCCACTTT. Protein: CASSPHNRGEISSYNSPLHF.

This clone was recorded a few times. The chain recombines TRBV7-6 with TRBJ1-2, with D hard to call. Germline V gene data show CDR1 as SGHVS and CDR2 as FNYEAQ. Trimming removed 5 bases at V and 4 bases at J, with 17 bases between. The CDR3 runs 15 residues. The CDR3 protein is CASSPINFRTYGYTF. The CDR3, as DNA: TGTGCCAGCAGCCCAATAAACTTCCGGACCTATGGCTACACCTTC.

V gene TRBV7-2 combines with J gene TRBJ1-1; weak D call: TRBD1 (6 bases). V was cut by 2 bases and J by 0 bases, with 16 bases left in between. This CDR3 contains 17 residues. Germline V gene lookup returns CDR1 SGHTA and CDR2 FQGNSA. The CDR3 region is CASSLWGGSLMNTEAFF. CDR3 nucleotides: TGTGCCAGCAGCTTATGGGGGGGCAGCCTCATGAACACTGAAGCTTTCTTT.

The gene calls are TRBV5-1 and TRBJ2-5; TRBD2 aligns across 9 bases. This CDR3 spans 14 amino acids. Unmatched junction bases numbered 6, after V lost 3 bases and J lost 6 bases. Per the germline V gene, CDR1 is SGHRS and CDR2 is YFSETQ. DNA of the CDR3: TGCGCCAGCAGCTGGCCTAGCGGGGACCAGACCCAGTACTTC. Its translation: CASSWPSGDQTQYF.

The genes are TRBV10-1 and TRBJ1-1, with D perhaps TRBD1 (5 bases). Trimming left V 6 bases short and J 5 bases short, with 13 bases between. Looked up from germline, CDR1 is WNHNN and CDR2 is SYGVQD (reference sequence). The CDR3 is made up of 13 amino acids. The CDR3 here is CASSPGATTEAFF. DNA for the CDR3: TGCGCCAGCAGCCCTGGGGCGACGACTGAAGCTTTCTTT.

The chain employs TRBV10-3 and TRBJ1-4, with a possible D match to TRBD1 (5 bases). The V and J ends lost 0 bases and 5 bases respectively, with 13 bases between them. Germline lookup yields CDR1 ENHRY and CDR2 SYGVKD. The CDR3 has 16 residues. CDR3 bases: TGTGCCATCAGTGAGTCAGAGACAGACCAGAATGAAAAACTGTTTTTT. Translated, it gives CAISESETDQNEKLFF.

Only a few counts were recorded for this clone. This chain connects TRBV7-9 to TRBJ1-1; TRBD1 aligns across 12 bases. This CDR3 has 15 amino acids. From germline, CDR1 is SEHNR and CDR2 FQNEAQ (reference sequence). Germline trimming cut 6 bases from V and 4 bases from J; bases unmatched to any gene: 6. This chain's CDR3 is CASRGTGGAVTEAFF. CDR3 DNA: TGTGCCAGCAGAGGGACAGGGGGCGCCGTCACTGAAGCTTTCTTT.

The genes are TRBV11-2 and TRBJ2-7, with D possibly matching TRBD1 (5 bases). Trimming left V 3 bases short and J 3 bases short, with 12 bases between. This CDR3 comprises 14 residues. Germline-derived CDR1 and CDR2 are SGHAT and FQNNGV. DNA of the CDR3: TGTGCCAGCAGCTTGTCAGGGCTCAACTACGAGCAGTACTTC. Its protein is CASSLSGLNYEQYF.